The sequence of this T cell receptor (beta chain) was determined in a study of a mutant IDH1 vaccine in newly diagnosed glioma (dated by TCRdb to the early 2020s). As for the study more broadly: The approximately 32 treated patients were roughly 60% male and around 40% female, with a mean age of around 40 years. Before enrollment, patients had received standard therapy of radiotherapy alone, temozolomide alone, or radiochemotherapy with temozolomide; most received the combination. Peripheral blood samples were drawn at six visits, namely V03 (baseline), V05, V07, V10, V12 and V13. For exploratory analyses, longitudinal TCRB deep sequencing was carried out in approximately 25 treated patients wherever samples were available.

The library was built by means of the immunoSEQ multiplex PCR assay. Rearranged TCR beta chain sequences were amplified using the hsTCRB Kit according to the manufacturer's protocol. TCRB libraries were sequenced on an Illumina MiSeq. The original methods were these. Demultiplexing, trimming and gene mapping were performed with the kit vendor's proprietary platform. TCRdb took over this immuneACCESS table, retaining in-frame rearrangements with V and J assigned. Such tables are incomplete; in checked studies, under half of the missing clones stem from an unresolved V gene, and the remainder is unexplained. V, J and clone size were drawn from that table, and D and trimming were deduced from the DNA. The sample records roughly 68,000 clones, 70% to 80% of which are singletons. The ten largest clones take up around 8.5% of the sample. The sample's time point label, decoded: baseline, week 1 (first vaccination visit). The sample's treatment or condition label, decoded: pre-vaccination baseline after standard-of-care therapy. Newly diagnosed WHO grade 3 or 4 IDH1-mutant astrocytomas showing loss of nuclear ATRX were present in the donors. The samples were drawn from NOA16, a multicentre, single-arm, open-label phase I trial in Germany that tested a mutant IDH1 peptide vaccine in humans for the first time. Blood drawn at visit V03 was used as the baseline sample for immunogenicity testing. Genomic DNA for TCRB sequencing was isolated from EDTA blood with the DNeasy Blood and Tissue Kit.

The study at large found these results: Pseudoprogression seemed to be unrelated to changes in the top peripheral T cell clonotypes found by TCRB sequencing. The authors noted that analyses of patient blood samples could not be reproduced because of sample limitations. Selection of PBMC samples for TCRB deep sequencing was based on availability. Immune responses induced by the vaccine were seen in approximately 93% of patients across multiple MHC alleles.

V is pruned by 6 bases and J by 5 bases, leaving 0 bases of the junction without a gene match. As encoded in the germline V gene (reference sequence), CDR1 is MNHEY while CDR2 is SMNVEV. Including cysteine and phenylalanine, the CDR3 has 13 amino acids. Just CDR3 DNA is preserved here, 39 bases in frame from base 1. Regarding this clone: It lacks a known antigen. Base qualities are not at hand, and no much larger clone is one base apart.

Sample: PBMCs, taken from a glioma patient treated with radiotherapy, temozolomide or both. The TCR was taken from a man over 45 with glioma. The receptor chain draws on TRBV27 and TRBJ2-2; 10 bases in the junction line up with TRBD1. The nucleotide sequence is TGTGCCAGCAGGGACAGGGGGACCGGGGAGCTGTTTTTT. Its coded protein is CASRDRGTGELFF.